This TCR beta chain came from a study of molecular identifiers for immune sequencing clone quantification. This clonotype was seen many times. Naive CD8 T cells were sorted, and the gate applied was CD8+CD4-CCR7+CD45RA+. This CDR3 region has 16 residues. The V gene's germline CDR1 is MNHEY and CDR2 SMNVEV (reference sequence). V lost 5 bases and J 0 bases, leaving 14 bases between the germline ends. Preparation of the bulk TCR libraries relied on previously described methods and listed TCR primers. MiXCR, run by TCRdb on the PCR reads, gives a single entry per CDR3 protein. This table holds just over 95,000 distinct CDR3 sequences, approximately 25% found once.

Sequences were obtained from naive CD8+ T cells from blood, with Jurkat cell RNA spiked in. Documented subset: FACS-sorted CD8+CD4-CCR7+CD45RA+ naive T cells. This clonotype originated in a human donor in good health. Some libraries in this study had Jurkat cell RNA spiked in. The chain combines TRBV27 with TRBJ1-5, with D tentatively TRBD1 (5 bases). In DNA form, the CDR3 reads TGTGCCAGCAGTGCAGGACATCTTTATAGCAATCAGCCCCAGCATTTT. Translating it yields CASSAGHLYSNQPQHF.